The rows below give T cell receptor beta chains drawn from one sample of a study of vaccination and CD4 T cells after COVID-19. Their cognate antigens are unknown. TCRdb ran MiXCR on the PCR reads and lists one entry per CDR3 protein. The data show about 21,000 distinct CDR3 sequences, with roughly two fifths seen just once and approximately 24% held by the top ten. Sample: CD4+ T cells from blood, cultured in vitro, taken before SARS-CoV-2 vaccination. The receptor source for this set is a human donor who had recovered from COVID-19. Each CDR3 is given with its conserved first and last residue. A D gene is named only where the DNA matches it firmly. Some rows mark clone size as missing; the rest say once, few, many or name a class of expanded clone.

NA NA TRBJ2-5 13 TRBV6-2/TRBV6-3 CASRFGRLETQYF TGTGCCAGCAGGTTTGGTCGGTTAGAGACCCAGTACTTC
NA NA TRBJ2-5 15 TRBV11-1 CASSSTGTREETQYF TGTGCCAGCAGCTCAACCGGGACAAGGGAAGAGACCCAGTACTTC
TRBD1 NA TRBJ1-1 13 TRBV7-9 CASSLGQGREAFF TGTGCCAGCAGCTTGGGACAGGGGCGTGAAGCTTTCTTT
TRBD1 NA TRBJ2-4 17 TRBV5-4 CASSSGTGAGAKNIQYF TGTGCCAGCAGTTCCGGGACAGGGGCGGGTGCCAAAAACATTCAGTACTTC
NA NA TRBJ2-7 15 TRBV29-1 CSVVSTGRSPYEQYF TGCAGCGTTGTATCTACCGGTCGGAGTCCCTACGAGCAGTACTTC
NA NA TRBJ1-3 17 TRBV7-3 CASRSGTSPSSGNTIYF TGTGCCTCGAGATCCGGGACATCGCCCAGCTCTGGAAACACCATATATTTT
TRBD1 few TRBJ1-5 15 TRBV10-3 CAARQGLESNQPQHF TGTGCCGCAAGACAGGGACTGGAGAGCAATCAGCCCCAGCATTTT
NA NA TRBJ2-2 20 TRBV20-1 CSARDPGQPFGGRATGELFF TGCAGTGCTAGAGATCCCGGACAGCCTTTCGGAGGGAGGGCCACCGGGGAGCTGTTTTTT
TRBD1 few TRBJ1-5 14 TRBV20-1 CSANAGQGYQPQHF TGCAGTGCTAATGCGGGACAGGGGTATCAGCCCCAGCATTTT
NA NA TRBJ2-3 18 TRBV6-1 CASSASSGRGLNTDTQYF TGTGCCAGCAGTGCCTCGTCCGGCAGGGGCCTAAACACAGATACGCAGTATTTT
NA NA TRBJ1-1 11 TRBV6-1 CASRKNTEAFF TGTGCCAGCAGAAAGAACACTGAAGCTTTCTTT
TRBD1 NA TRBJ1-5 17 TRBV12-3/TRBV12-4 CASSLRGQSYSNQPQHF TGTGCCAGCAGTTTAAGGGGGCAGAGCTATAGCAATCAGCCCCAGCATTTT
NA NA TRBJ1-1 14 TRBV7-9 CASSLPQVYTEAFF TGTGCCAGCAGCTTACCACAGGTTTACACTGAAGCTTTCTTT
NA NA TRBJ2-3 13 TRBV27 CASSPTAADTQYF TGTGCCAGCAGCCCGACGGCTGCAGATACGCAGTATTTT
NA few TRBJ1-2 13 TRBV6-2/TRBV6-3 CASSSGTVDGYTF TGTGCCAGCAGTTCCGGGACTGTCGATGGCTACACCTTC
TRBD1 NA TRBJ2-7 15 TRBV12-3/TRBV12-4 CASSSETGGQHEQYF TGTGCCAGCAGTTCCGAGACAGGGGGGCAACACGAGCAGTACTTC
NA NA TRBJ1-5 15 TRBV10-3 CAISENRRWDQPQHF TGTGCCATCAGTGAGAACAGGCGTTGGGATCAGCCCCAGCATTTT
TRBD1 NA TRBJ1-2 14 TRBV11-2 CASSLEQGREGYTF TGTGCCAGCAGCTTAGAACAGGGGAGGGAAGGCTACACCTTC
NA NA TRBJ2-5 13 TRBV19 CASSAAAWETQYF TGTGCCAGTAGTGCGGCGGCCTGGGAGACCCAGTACTTC
NA NA TRBJ2-2 17 TRBV11-2 CASSLGLSARNTGELFF TGTGCCAGCAGCTTAGGGCTTTCAGCGCGGAACACCGGGGAGCTGTTTTTT
NA few TRBJ2-6 14 TRBV15 CATSRGRNANVLTF TGTGCCACCAGCAGAGGACGGAATGCAAACGTCCTGACTTTC
NA few TRBJ2-5 13 TRBV20-1 CSASPPRGETQYF TGCAGTGCTAGCCCCCCTAGAGGAGAGACCCAGTACTTC
TRBD2 NA TRBJ2-5 15 TRBV11-3 CASSTGLASQETQYF TGTGCCAGCAGCACGGGACTAGCTTCCCAAGAGACCCAGTACTTC
NA NA TRBJ1-2 16 TRBV19 CASSIGSGLSSYGYTF TGTGCCAGTAGTATTGGGTCAGGGCTCTCATCCTATGGCTACACCTTC
TRBD2 few TRBJ2-3 16 TRBV20-1 CSARMTSGSLADTQYF TGCAGTGCTAGGATGACTAGCGGGAGTTTAGCAGATACGCAGTATTTT
NA NA TRBJ2-3 11 TRBV20-1 CSASLVDTQYF TGCAGTGCTAGTTTGGTCGATACGCAGTATTTT
NA NA TRBJ1-2 15 TRBV7-9 CASSPRAITLHGYTF TGTGCCAGCAGCCCCAGGGCTATTACACTCCATGGCTACACCTTC
NA few TRBJ1-6 15 TRBV28 CASSERQASGSPLHF TGTGCCAGCAGCGAAAGACAGGCCTCGGGTTCACCCCTCCACTTT
NA medium-sized TRBJ1-2 16 TRBV12-3/TRBV12-4 CARNGARRRDNYGYTF TGTGCCCGAAATGGCGCCCGCCGGCGCGATAACTATGGCTACACCTTC
NA NA TRBJ1-1 14 TRBV11-3 CASSSGGMNTEAFF TGTGCCAGCAGCTCCGGAGGAATGAACACTGAAGCTTTCTTT
NA NA TRBJ2-7 16 TRBV6-1 CASREAIGGGSYEQYF TGTGCCAGCAGGGAGGCGATAGGGGGGGGGAGCTACGAGCAGTACTTC
NA NA TRBJ1-5 16 TRBV18 CASSPSGPGSNQPQHF TGTGCCAGCTCACCCTCGGGCCCGGGGAGCAATCAGCCCCAGCATTTT